The clone carrying this TCR beta chain has a handful of counts. Its antigen is not known. Trimming left V 7 bases short and J 4 bases short, with 11 bases between. The V gene's germline CDR1 is MNHEY and CDR2 SVGEGT. The CDR3 covers 13 residues. This entry belongs to a study of T cell repertoires in cytomegalovirus infection. Study-wide background: Matching HLA type, along with CMV infection, was indicated by public TCR beta signatures.

TCRdb ran MiXCR on the reads and lists one entry per CDR3 protein. The sample yields around 310,000 distinct CDR3 sequences, roughly 15% seen once. Whole-study results and caveats: Cumulative frequency of public TCR beta families picked out carriers of CMV plus the relevant HLA. There were HLA-C-restricted CMV-specific TCR beta clonotypes dominating the ex vivo response.

Material for sequencing was PBMCs. This TCR derives from a human donor in good health (CMV status not recorded). Some clones in this sample may be carry-over from other donors' samples. The chain links TRBV6-2 or TRBV6-3 to TRBJ2-1; D not certain. The CDR3 here is CASNFFLYNEQFF. As DNA, the CDR3 is TGTGCCAGCAATTTTTTCCTTTACAATGAGCAGTTCTTC.